The 21 T cell receptor beta chains listed next were all sequenced from one sample in a study of T cell responses to AZD1222 COVID-19 vaccine. Only in-frame clones appear in the TCRdb table, and some are missing; sequencing was by immunoSEQ multiplex PCR. The table shows 80,000 or so clones, with roughly nine tenths occurring only once. Sequences were derived from peripheral blood, sampled on day 0 of AZD1222 vaccination. These receptors were collected from an adult in good health.

The chain combines TRBV19 with TRBJ1-6, with 7 bases lining up with TRBD1. J was trimmed by 6 bases and V by 3 bases; bases with no gene match: 5. In germline, CDR1 is LNHDA, CDR2 SQIVND (reference sequence). The CDR3 spans 15 residues. Written as DNA, the CDR3 is TGTGCCAGTAGTATTACAAGACAGGGTAATTCACCCCTCCACTTT. It translates to CASSITRQGNSPLHF.

The chain employs TRBV5-1 and TRBJ1-1; 9 nucleotides line up with TRBD1. After removal of 3 bases from V and 11 bases from J, the junction contained 14 bases not matched to a gene. Germline V gene data show CDR1 as SGHRS and CDR2 as YFSETQ. The CDR3 runs 15 residues. The CDR3 DNA reads TGCGCCAGCAGCTGGGACCCCGGGACAGGGCTTCACGCTTTCTTT. Translated: CASSWDPGTGLHAFF.

The rearrangement joins TRBV6-5 to TRBJ2-7, with D perhaps matching TRBD1 (5 bases). The germline CDR1 and CDR2 sequences are MNHEY and SVGAGI. This CDR3 spans 13 amino acids. V dropped 8 bases and J dropped 2 bases, with 13 bases sitting between them. CDR3 nucleotides: TGTGCCAGCCGGCTAAGGGGCCCCTACGAGCAGTACTTC. It is translated as CASRLRGPYEQYF.

The chain carries TRBV30 and TRBJ2-2, with a weak D call TRBD1 (7 bases). Trimming cost V 0 bases and J 7 bases, with 12 bases left between them. The CDR3 runs to 14 residues. From germline, CDR1 is GTSNPN and CDR2 SVGIG (reference sequence). Here the CDR3 reads CAWSVFQGGGELFF. CDR3 nucleotides: TGTGCCTGGAGTGTATTTCAGGGGGGCGGGGAGCTGTTTTTT.

The count of this clone is one. The V call is TRBV28, the J call TRBJ1-6; D might be TRBD1 (6 bases). Looked up from germline, CDR1 is MDHEN and CDR2 is SYDVKM. Trimming took off 3 bases at V and 5 bases at J, with 11 bases between the two ends. The CDR3 loop spans 15 amino acids. CDR3 region: CASSFSDRNNSPLHF. In DNA form, the CDR3 reads TGTGCCAGCAGTTTTTCGGACAGAAATAATTCACCCCTCCACTTT. The full variable domain, completed using reference TRBV28 and TRBJ1-6, is DVKVTQSSRYLVKRTGEKVFLECVQDMDHENMFWYRQDPGLGLRLIYFSYDVKMKEKGDIPEGYSVSREKKERFSLILESASTNQTSMYLCASSFSDRNNSPLHFGNGTRLTVT.

The chain combines TRBV28 with TRBJ1-1, with TRBD1 identical over 8 bases. Per germline, CDR1 MDHEN and CDR2 SYDVKM. V trimming: 7 bases; J trimming: 4 bases; junction bases outside the gene matches: 11. The CDR3 extends over 15 amino acids. As DNA, the CDR3 is TGTGCCAGCAAACCTTCAGGGGGCCTAAGCACTGAAGCTTTCTTT. This codes for CASKPSGGLSTEAFF.

The chain has TRBV6-5 and TRBJ2-7; TRBD1 matches at 7 bases. From germline, CDR1 is MNHEY and CDR2 SVGAGI. With 6 bases clipped from V and 0 bases from J, the junction kept 5 bases outside the gene matches. This CDR3 spans 14 amino acids. The CDR3 DNA is TGTGCCAGCAGAGGGGGCTTGAGCTCCTACGAGCAGTACTTC. This codes for CASRGGLSSYEQYF.

The V and J genes are TRBV5-5 and TRBJ2-2; D not certain. This CDR3 comprises 15 residues. Germline CDR1 and CDR2: SGHKS and YYEKEE (reference sequence). The V end was cut by 0 bases, the J end by 6 bases, with 12 bases between. CDR3 sequence: CASSLGPTKAGELFF. CDR3 DNA: TGTGCCAGCAGCTTGGGGCCCACTAAAGCCGGGGAGCTGTTTTTT.

This clone was picked up one time. The chain uses TRBV11-1 and TRBJ2-5; TRBD1 is a possible D gene (5 bases). Trimming took 1 base from V and 7 from J, leaving 13 bases between them. The CDR3 runs 14 residues. Germline CDR1 and CDR2: SGHAT and FQDESV (reference sequence). The CDR3 DNA follows: TGTGCCAGCAGCTTAGGGGGCTCCCCGGGGACCCAGTACTTC. This encodes CASSLGGSPGTQYF.

This chain uses TRBV15 with TRBJ1-4; 7 bases align to TRBD1. CDR1 and CDR2 (germline): LNHNV, YYDKDF (reference sequence). With 0 bases clipped from V and 6 bases from J, the junction kept 1 base outside the gene matches. This CDR3 comprises 14 residues. Here the CDR3 reads CATSRETGYEKLFF. CDR3 DNA sequence: TGTGCCACCAGCAGAGAGACAGGGTATGAAAAACTGTTTTTT.

This sequence joins TRBV6-1 and TRBJ2-2, with D possibly matching TRBD1 (5 bases). This CDR3 contains 16 residues. Germline V CDR1 and CDR2: MNHNS, SASEGT. V was cut by 2 bases and J by 5 bases, with 15 bases left in between. The CDR3 nucleotides are TGTGCCAGCAGTGAACTCCCCAGGGTATGGACCGGGGAGCTGTTTTTT. This sequence encodes CASSELPRVWTGELFF.

The V and J genes are TRBV12-3 or TRBV12-4 and TRBJ2-2, with D uncertain. Trimming pared 6 bases from V and 5 bases from J, leaving 7 bases between. CDR3 length: 12 amino acids. The CDR3 spells CASSRLTGELFF. CDR3 nucleotide sequence: TGTGCCAGCAGCCGACTTACCGGGGAGCTGTTTTTT.

The J gene is TRBJ1-3, the V gene TRBV4-3; D uncertain. CDR1 is LGHNA and CDR2 is YSLEER in the germline V gene. There are 16 residues in the CDR3. V was pared by 0 bases and J by 4 bases, with 13 bases between. Here the CDR3 DNA reads TGCGCCAGCAGCCAAGAAGCCAGTCTCTCGGGAAACACCATATATTTT. Amino acids: CASSQEASLSGNTIYF.

The V gene is TRBV18, the J gene TRBJ2-2; D perhaps matches TRBD1 (7 bases). Looked up from germline, CDR1 is KGHSH and CDR2 is LQKENI. The CDR3 totals 16 residues. Trimming took 2 bases from V and 4 from J, leaving 14 bases between them. The CDR3 region is CASSPGGGFGTGELFF. The CDR3 DNA reads as TGTGCCAGCTCACCAGGAGGGGGCTTCGGCACCGGGGAGCTGTTTTTT.

V usage is TRBV7-8 and J usage is TRBJ2-1; 11 positions agree with TRBD1. CDR1 SGHVS and CDR2 FQNEAQ come from the germline V gene. J gave up 2 bases and V 5 bases, and 5 bases lay outside the gene matches. The CDR3 covers 16 residues. CDR3 amino acids: CASSPVGQGAYNEQFF. The CDR3 nucleotides read TGTGCCAGCAGCCCCGTGGGACAGGGGGCCTACAATGAGCAGTTCTTC.

V is TRBV5-1 and J is TRBJ2-7; 10 positions agree with TRBD2. The CDR3 contains 17 residues. V shed 0 bases, J shed 1 base, and the junction held 7 bases outside the gene matches. Per germline, CDR1 SGHRS and CDR2 YFSETQ. The CDR3 bases are TGCGCCAGCAGCTTGGCGGCACTAGCGGGGACTTCCTACGAGCAGTACTTC. It specifies CASSLAALAGTSYEQYF.

The chain employs TRBV7-8 and TRBJ2-1, with 8 bases fitting TRBD2. V shed 5 bases, J shed 0 bases, and the junction held 9 bases outside the gene matches. Germline V CDR1 and CDR2: SGHVS, FQNEAQ. The CDR3 is made up of 17 amino acids. The CDR3: CASSNWIAGSSYNEQFF. The DNA of the CDR3 is TGTGCCAGCAGCAACTGGATAGCGGGGAGCTCCTACAATGAGCAGTTCTTC. Together with reference TRBV7-8 and TRBJ2-1, the CDR3 gives the full variable domain: GAGVSQSPRYKVAKRGQDVALRCDPISGHVSLFWYQQALGQGPEFLTYFQNEAQLDKSGLPSDRFFAERPEGSVSTLKIQRTQQEDSAVYLCASSNWIAGSSYNEQFFGPGTRLTVL.

V usage is TRBV5-4 and J usage is TRBJ1-1; D uncertain. Germline V CDR1 and CDR2: SGHNT, YYREEE (reference sequence). CDR3 length: 12 residues. Trimming took 1 base from V and 11 from J, leaving 12 bases between them. The CDR3 sequence is CASSLFGVWAFF. The DNA for the CDR3 is TGTGCCAGCAGCTTGTTCGGGGTGTGGGCTTTCTTT.

The CDR3 DNA reads TGTGCCAGCAGCCTCAGGGGGCAGGCCGGGGAGCTGTTTTTT. Translating it yields CASSLRGQAGELFF. V gene TRBV7-2 combines with J gene TRBJ2-2, with TRBD1 identical over 8 bases. The CDR3 consists of 14 residues. The trim removed 5 bases at V and 6 bases at J, leaving 5 bases unmatched. Looked up from germline, CDR1 is SGHTA and CDR2 is FQGNSA.

The chain employs TRBV10-3 and TRBJ1-5; 10 bases map to TRBD1. Germline lookup yields CDR1 ENHRY and CDR2 SYGVKD. CDR3 length: 15 residues. V gave up 6 bases and J gave up 3 bases; unmatched junction bases: 5. The CDR3 DNA reads TGTGCCATCAGAGCCGGGACAGGGGACAATCAGCCCCAGCATTTT. It codes for CAIRAGTGDNQPQHF.

This chain uses TRBV19 with TRBJ2-4; 7 bases align to TRBD1. The germline gives CDR1 LNHDA, CDR2 SQIVND (reference sequence). V gave up 4 bases and J gave up 0 bases; unmatched junction bases: 9. The CDR3 has 17 amino acids. CDR3 sequence reads: CASSRGQGDIAKNIQYF. The CDR3 DNA is TGTGCCAGTAGTAGAGGGCAGGGGGATATAGCCAAAAACATTCAGTACTTC.